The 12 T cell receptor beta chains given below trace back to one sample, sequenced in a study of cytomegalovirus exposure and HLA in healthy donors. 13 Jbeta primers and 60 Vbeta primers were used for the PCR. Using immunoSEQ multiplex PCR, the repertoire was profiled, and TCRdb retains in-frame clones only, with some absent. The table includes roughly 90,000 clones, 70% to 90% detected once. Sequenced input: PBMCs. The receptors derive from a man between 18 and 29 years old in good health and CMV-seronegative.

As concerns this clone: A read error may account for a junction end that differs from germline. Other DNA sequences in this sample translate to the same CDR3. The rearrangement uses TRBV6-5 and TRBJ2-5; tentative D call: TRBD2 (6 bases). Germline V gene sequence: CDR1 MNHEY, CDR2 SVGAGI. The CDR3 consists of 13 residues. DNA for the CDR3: TGCGCCAGCAGGACCTCGGGGAGGGAGACCCAGTACTTC. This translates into CASRTSGRETQYF.

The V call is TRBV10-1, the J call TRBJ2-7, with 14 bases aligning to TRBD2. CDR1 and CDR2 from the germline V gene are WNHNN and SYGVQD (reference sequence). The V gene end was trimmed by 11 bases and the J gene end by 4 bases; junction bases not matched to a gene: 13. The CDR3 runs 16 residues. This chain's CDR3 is CAQPGTSGSRPYEQYF. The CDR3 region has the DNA TGCGCCCAACCCGGGACTAGCGGGAGTCGGCCTTACGAGCAGTACTTC.

Here the CDR3 reads CASSYSITGVAEAFF. CDR3 DNA: TGTGCCAGCAGTTACTCGATTACCGGGGTCGCTGAAGCTTTCTTT. The V and J genes are TRBV6-5 and TRBJ1-1, with no clear D. V was clipped by 0 bases and J by 6 bases, with 14 bases between them. Per germline, CDR1 MNHEY and CDR2 SVGAGI. There are 15 residues in the CDR3.

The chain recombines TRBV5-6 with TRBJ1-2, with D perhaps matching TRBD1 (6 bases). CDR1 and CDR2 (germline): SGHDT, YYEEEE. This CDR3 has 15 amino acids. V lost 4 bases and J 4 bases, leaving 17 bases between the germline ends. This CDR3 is CASSRYNRAGYGYTF. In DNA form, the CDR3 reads TGTGCCAGCAGCCGCTATAACAGGGCGGGCTATGGCTACACCTTC.

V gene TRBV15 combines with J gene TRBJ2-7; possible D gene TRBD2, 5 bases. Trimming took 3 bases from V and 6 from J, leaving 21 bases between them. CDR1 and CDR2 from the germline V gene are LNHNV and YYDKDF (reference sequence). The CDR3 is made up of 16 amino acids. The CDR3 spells CATSRRGGRGSLEQYF. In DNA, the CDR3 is TGTGCCACCAGCAGGCGCGGCGGGCGCGGAAGTCTCGAGCAGTACTTC.

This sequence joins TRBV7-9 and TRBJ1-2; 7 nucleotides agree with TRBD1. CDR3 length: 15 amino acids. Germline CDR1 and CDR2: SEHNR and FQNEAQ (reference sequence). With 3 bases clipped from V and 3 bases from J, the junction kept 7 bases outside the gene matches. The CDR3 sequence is CASSFRDRGYYGYTF. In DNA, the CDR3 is TGTGCCAGCAGCTTCCGGGACAGAGGATACTATGGCTACACCTTC.

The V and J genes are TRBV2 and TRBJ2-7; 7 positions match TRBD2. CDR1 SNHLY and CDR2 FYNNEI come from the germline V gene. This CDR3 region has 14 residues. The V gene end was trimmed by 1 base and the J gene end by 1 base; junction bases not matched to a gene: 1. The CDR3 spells CASSEGGSSYEQYF. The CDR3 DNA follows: TGTGCCAGCAGTGAAGGCGGGAGTTCCTACGAGCAGTACTTC.

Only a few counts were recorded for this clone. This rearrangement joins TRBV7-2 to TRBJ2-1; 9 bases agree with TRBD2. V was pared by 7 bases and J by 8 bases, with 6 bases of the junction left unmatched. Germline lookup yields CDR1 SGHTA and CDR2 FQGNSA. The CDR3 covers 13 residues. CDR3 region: CASMAGGRYEQFF. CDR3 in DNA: TGTGCCAGCATGGCGGGAGGGCGCTATGAGCAGTTCTTC. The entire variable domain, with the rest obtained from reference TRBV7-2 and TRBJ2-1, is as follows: GAGVSQSPSNKVTEKGKDVELRCDPISGHTALYWYRQSLGQGLEFLIYFQGNSAPDKSGLPSDRFSAERTGGSVSTLTIQRTQQEDSAVYLCASMAGGRYEQFFGPGTRLTVL.

CDR3 bases: TGTGCCAGTAGTACGAACTTCAAGACAGGGGCCAACATTCAGTACTTC. Its translation is CASSTNFKTGANIQYF. This chain connects TRBV19 to TRBJ2-4, with 8 positions matching TRBD1. The germline gives CDR1 LNHDA, CDR2 SQIVND (reference sequence). Trimming at V came to 4 bases and at J to 7 bases, leaving 12 bases not matched to a gene. The CDR3 totals 16 residues.

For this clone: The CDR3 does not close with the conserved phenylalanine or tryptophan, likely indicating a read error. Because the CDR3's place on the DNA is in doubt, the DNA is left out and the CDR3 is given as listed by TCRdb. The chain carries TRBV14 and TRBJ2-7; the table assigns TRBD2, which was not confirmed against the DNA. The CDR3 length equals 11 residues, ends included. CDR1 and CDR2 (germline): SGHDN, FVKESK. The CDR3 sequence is CASSPESSLPG.

CDR3 sequence reads: CSAPGHSNTEAFF. The CDR3 DNA is TGCAGCGCTCCGGGACACTCGAACACTGAAGCTTTCTTT. V and J are TRBV29-1 and TRBJ1-1, with D perhaps TRBD1 (6 bases). Between the trimmed V and J ends, which lost 7 bases and 1 base, there was a span of 13 bases. Germline CDR1 is SQVTM and CDR2 is ANQGSEA. This CDR3 comprises 13 residues.

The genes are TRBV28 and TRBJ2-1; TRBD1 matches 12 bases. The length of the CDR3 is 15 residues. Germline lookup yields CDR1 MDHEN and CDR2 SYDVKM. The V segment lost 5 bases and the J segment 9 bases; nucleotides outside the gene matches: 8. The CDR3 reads CASSAPGQGAREQFF. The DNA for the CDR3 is TGTGCCAGCAGTGCACCGGGACAGGGGGCGCGTGAGCAGTTCTTC.